What follows describes a single TCR beta chain. Each sample used at least 6.5 million PBMCs. The use of a sample-barcoded 5' primer and a J-beta primer mix characterized a second PCR of roughly 6 to 11 cycles. Each CDR3 protein is one row after TCRdb ran MiXCR on the 5' RACE reads. The sample holds 700,000 to 900,000 distinct CDR3 sequences, 40% to 65% seen once. This sample was taken from a study of blood T cells in healthy people across ages. Sequenced material: blood. The receptor's source is a man of 80 years or more in good health.

CDR3 sequence reads: CSGTGTHNEQFF. The CDR3, as DNA: TGCAGTGGGACCGGGACCCATAATGAGCAGTTCTTC. The rearrangement uses TRBV20-1 and TRBJ2-1, with D perhaps given as TRBD1 or TRBD2 (5 bases each). Germline-derived CDR1 and CDR2 are DFQATT and SNEGSKA (reference sequence). There are 12 residues in the CDR3. V was clipped by 7 bases and J by 7 bases, with 14 bases between them.